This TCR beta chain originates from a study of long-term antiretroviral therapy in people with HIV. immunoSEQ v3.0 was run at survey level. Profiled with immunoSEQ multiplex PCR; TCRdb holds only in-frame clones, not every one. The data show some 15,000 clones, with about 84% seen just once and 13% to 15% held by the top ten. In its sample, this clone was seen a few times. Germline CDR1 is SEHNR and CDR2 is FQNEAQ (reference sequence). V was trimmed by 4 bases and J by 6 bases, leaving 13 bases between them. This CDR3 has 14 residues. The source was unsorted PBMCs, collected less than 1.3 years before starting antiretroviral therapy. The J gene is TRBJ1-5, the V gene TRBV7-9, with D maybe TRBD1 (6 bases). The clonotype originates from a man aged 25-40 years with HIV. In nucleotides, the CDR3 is TGTGCCAGCAGCTGGGGGGGGGCAGGTCAGCCCCAGCATTTT. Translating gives CASSWGGAGQPQHF.